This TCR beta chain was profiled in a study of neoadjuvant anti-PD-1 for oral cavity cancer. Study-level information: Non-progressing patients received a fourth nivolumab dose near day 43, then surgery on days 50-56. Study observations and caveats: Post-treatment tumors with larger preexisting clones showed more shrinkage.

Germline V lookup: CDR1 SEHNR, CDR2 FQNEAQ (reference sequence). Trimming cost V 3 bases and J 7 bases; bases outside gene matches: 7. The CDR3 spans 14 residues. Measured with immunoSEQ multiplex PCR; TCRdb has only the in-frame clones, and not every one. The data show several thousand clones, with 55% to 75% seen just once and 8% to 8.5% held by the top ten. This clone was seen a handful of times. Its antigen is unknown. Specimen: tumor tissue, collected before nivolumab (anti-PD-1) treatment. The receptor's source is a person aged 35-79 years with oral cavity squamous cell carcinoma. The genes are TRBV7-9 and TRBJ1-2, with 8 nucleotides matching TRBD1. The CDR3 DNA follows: TGTGCCAGCAGCTTGGTCGACAGGGGAGTTGGCTACACCTTC. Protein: CASSLVDRGVGYTF.